This T cell receptor (beta chain) was documented in a study of identical twins. Study results and caveats: Insertion counts were lower in abundant cord blood beta clonotypes, a trend that memory repertoires did not show. Excess twin sharing in beta out-of-frame sequences was weaker.

In this sample, this clonotype turned up a few times. Its antigen is still unknown. Template switching created a universal primer site, and the cDNA included unique molecular identifiers. TCRdb re-derived calls from the 5' RACE reads in MiXCR, one entry per CDR3 protein. The sample holds some 900,000 distinct CDR3 sequences, roughly 12% seen once. CDR3 length: 15 residues. Germline CDR1 is SGHRS and CDR2 is YFSETQ. The ends lost 1 base at V and 8 bases at J; junction bases unmatched: 4. These data were likewise used in another study, on yellow fever vaccine responses in identical twins. That study reports: Convergence reportedly seemed to mark part of the twins' vaccine T cell response, with personalization marking the rest.

The sequenced sample was PBMCs. The chain carries TRBV5-1 and TRBJ2-1, with 12 bases matching TRBD2. The TCR sequence derives from a young woman in good health. CDR3 loop: CASSLTSGRFDEQFF. CDR3 nucleotides: TGCGCCAGCAGCTTGACTAGCGGGAGGTTCGATGAGCAGTTCTTC. The full variable domain, with the rest looked up from reference TRBV5-1 and TRBJ2-1, is KAGVTQTPRYLIKTRGQQVTLSCSPISGHRSVSWYQQTPGQGLQFLFEYFSETQRNKGNFPGRFSGRQFSNSRSEMNVSTLELGDSALYLCASSLTSGRFDEQFFGPGTRLTVL.